This is a list of T cell receptor beta chains from one sample in a study of cytomegalovirus exposure and HLA in healthy donors. Clones were read by immunoSEQ multiplex PCR, and TCRdb kept only the in-frame ones, dropping some. Of over 150,000 clones listed, 81% are singletons. Sequences were obtained from PBMCs. The receptor source for this set is a young woman in good health and CMV-seronegative. Both conserved end residues are part of each CDR3. A D gene is named only where the DNA matches it firmly. Clone size is stated in some rows and not others, as once, few, many or a class when expanded.

NA	TRBV18	TRBJ1-5	NA	CASSPPGQSNQPQHF	TGTGCCAGCTCACCACCTGGGCAGAGCAATCAGCCCCAGCATTTT
NA	TRBV2	TRBJ2-3	NA	CASGSTSTDTQYF	TGTGCCAGCGGGAGCACTAGCACAGATACGCAGTATTTT
NA	TRBV5-5	TRBJ2-5	NA	CASSLGAGVSETQYF	TGTGCCAGCAGCTTGGGGGCAGGGGTGTCGGAGACCCAGTACTTC
TRBD2	TRBV18	TRBJ2-7	NA	CASSPGIAGDGEQYF	TGTGCCAGCTCACCCGGAATAGCGGGAGACGGCGAGCAGTACTTC
NA	TRBV6-1	TRBJ2-1	many	CASSEARYNEQFF	TGTGCCAGCAGTGAAGCGCGCTACAATGAGCAGTTCTTC
TRBD1	TRBV29-1	TRBJ1-3	NA	CSVVPATGKGPGNTIYF	TGCAGCGTTGTCCCGGCGACAGGGAAGGGGCCTGGAAACACCATATATTTT
TRBD1	TRBV5-1	TRBJ1-2	NA	CASSLTGEDYGYTF	TGCGCCAGCAGCTTGACAGGGGAGGACTATGGCTACACCTTC
NA	TRBV18	TRBJ2-7	NA	CASSPPSAYEQYF	TGTGCCAGCTCACCACCTTCCGCGTACGAGCAGTACTTC
NA	TRBV9	TRBJ1-2	NA	CASSGAPNYGYTF	TGTGCCAGCAGCGGGGCACCTAACTATGGCTACACCTTC
NA	TRBV4-1	TRBJ2-1	NA	CASSRRQGGPGRAGFDEQFF	TGCGCCAGCAGCCGAAGACAGGGAGGGCCCGGGAGGGCCGGGTTCGATGAGCAGTTCTTC
NA	TRBV27	TRBJ2-3	NA	CASSKEGSDTQYF	TGTGCCAGCAGTAAGGAGGGCTCAGATACGCAGTATTTT
NA	TRBV28	TRBJ2-7	NA	CASSLRVQGIHEQYF	TGTGCCAGCAGTTTAAGGGTCCAGGGGATCCACGAGCAGTACTTC
NA	TRBV7-9	TRBJ2-1	NA	CASSPRGETRNEQFF	TGTGCCAGCAGCCCCCGGGGAGAGACGAGGAATGAGCAGTTCTTC
TRBD1	TRBV5-5	TRBJ2-5	few	CASSLQGQETQYF	TGTGCCAGCAGCCTACAGGGGCAAGAGACCCAGTACTTC
TRBD2	TRBV28	TRBJ2-1	NA	CASSLQREVYNEQFF	TGTGCCAGCAGTTTGCAGCGGGAGGTCTACAATGAGCAGTTCTTC
NA	TRBV29-1	TRBJ1-1	few	CSVDGTEAFF	TGCAGCGTTGACGGGACTGAAGCTTTCTTT
TRBD1	TRBV7-9	TRBJ1-1	NA	CASSKRWQGAYGNTEAFF	TGTGCCAGCAGCAAAAGGTGGCAGGGGGCGTACGGAAACACTGAAGCTTTCTTT
NA	TRBV30	TRBJ1-5	NA	CAWSVLGPGQPQHF	TGTGCCTGGAGTGTACTGGGGCCCGGTCAGCCCCAGCATTTT
TRBD1	TRBV19	TRBJ1-2	NA	CASSIDRGNYGYTF	TGTGCCAGTAGTATTGACAGGGGGAACTATGGCTACACCTTC
NA	TRBV6-1	TRBJ2-2	NA	CASRRQENTGELFF	TGTGCCAGCAGACGACAGGAGAACACCGGGGAGCTGTTTTTT
TRBD1	TRBV5-1	TRBJ2-7	NA	CASSPTGSAYEQYF	TGCGCCAGCAGCCCGACAGGGTCCGCCTACGAGCAGTACTTC
NA	TRBV6-6	TRBJ1-3	NA	CASSPQGSGNTIYF	TGTGCCAGCAGCCCACAGGGCTCTGGAAACACCATATATTTT
TRBD1	TRBV19	TRBJ1-1	NA	CASSSDRGLTEAFF	TGTGCCAGTAGTAGCGACAGGGGGCTGACTGAAGCTTTCTTT
NA	TRBV10-2	TRBJ2-2	few	CASSIRGNTGELFF	TGCGCCAGCAGCATCAGGGGTAACACCGGGGAGCTGTTTTTT
NA	TRBV5-1	TRBJ1-6	NA	CASSLETQGVLHF	TGCGCCAGCAGCTTGGAGACACAGGGAGTCCTCCACTTT
NA	TRBV6-1	TRBJ1-2	NA	CASSRGGNYGYTF	TGTGCCAGCAGCCGTGGGGGCAACTATGGCTACACCTTC
NA	TRBV2	TRBJ2-3	NA	CANKTTGWDTQYF	TGTGCCAACAAAACTACCGGGTGGGATACGCAGTATTTT
TRBD2	TRBV4-1	TRBJ2-5	few	CASSLAGHRQETQYF	TGCGCCAGCAGCCTAGCGGGACACCGCCAAGAGACCCAGTACTTC
NA	TRBV19	TRBJ1-2	NA	CASSISENYGYTF	TGTGCCAGTAGTATATCAGAAAACTATGGCTACACCTTC
TRBD2	TRBV5-1	TRBJ2-3	NA	CASSLGVTEPSGRRDTQYF	TGCGCCAGCAGCTTGGGGGTAACGGAACCTAGCGGGAGGCGCGATACGCAGTATTTT
NA	TRBV30	TRBJ2-7	NA	CAWRTGSSYEQYF	TGTGCCTGGAGAACAGGGAGCTCCTACGAGCAGTACTTC
NA	TRBV19	TRBJ2-3	NA	CASSGQGGTDTQYF	TGTGCCAGTAGTGGCCAAGGGGGCACAGATACGCAGTATTTT
NA	TRBV11-2	TRBJ1-1	NA	CASSLVRGSTEAFF	TGTGCCAGCAGCTTAGTGAGGGGGAGCACTGAAGCTTTCTTT
NA	TRBV19	TRBJ1-5	NA	CASRLTNNQPQHF	TGTGCCAGTAGGCTGACTAACAATCAGCCCCAGCATTTT
NA	TRBV28	TRBJ1-6	once	CAPPGSPLHF	TGTGCCCCCCCGGGGAGCCCCCTCCACTTT
NA	TRBV7-6	TRBJ1-5	NA	CASSVNSNQPQHF	TGTGCCAGCAGCGTCAATAGCAATCAGCCCCAGCATTTT
NA	TRBV6-5	TRBJ1-2	NA	CASSEDNNYGYTF	TGTGCCAGCAGTGAGGACAATAACTATGGCTACACCTTC
NA	TRBV7-3	TRBJ2-1	NA	CASSLTPGGYNEQFF	TGTGCCAGCAGCTTAACCCCCGGCGGTTACAATGAGCAGTTCTTC